Listed below are T cell receptor beta chains from one sample, sequenced in a study of cytomegalovirus exposure and HLA in healthy donors. Sequenced by immunoSEQ multiplex PCR; TCRdb stores in-frame clones only, minus some. This listing includes 70,000 to 100,000 clones. Sequenced sample: PBMCs. All receptors derive from a girl aged 5 to 17 in good health and CMV-seropositive. The CDR3 runs from the conserved cysteine through the conserved F or W. A D gene is named only where the DNA matches it firmly.

J gene: TRBJ1-2
D gene: TRBD1
V gene: TRBV7-9
CDR3 length: 13
CDR3 protein: CASSPGQTYGYTF
CDR3 DNA: TGTGCCAGCAGCCCGGGACAGACCTATGGCTACACCTTC

J gene: TRBJ1-5
D gene: .
V gene: TRBV2
CDR3 length: 15
CDR3 protein: CASSSQEISNQPQHF
CDR3 DNA: TGTGCCAGCAGTTCACAGGAAATTAGCAATCAGCCCCAGCATTTT

J gene: TRBJ2-5
D gene: .
V gene: TRBV5-6
CDR3 length: 18
CDR3 protein: CASRNYRVDWGEGETQYF
CDR3 DNA: TGTGCCAGCAGAAATTACAGGGTGGATTGGGGAGAGGGAGAGACCCAGTACTTC

J gene: TRBJ2-1
D gene: .
V gene: TRBV4-3
CDR3 length: 13
CDR3 protein: CASSQRTSFEQFF
CDR3 DNA: TGCGCCAGCAGCCAGCGAACTAGTTTTGAGCAGTTCTTC

J gene: TRBJ2-3
D gene: .
V gene: TRBV7-9
CDR3 length: 14
CDR3 protein: CASSFSSSTDTQYF
CDR3 DNA: TGTGCCAGCAGCTTCAGTTCTAGCACAGATACGCAGTATTTT

J gene: TRBJ1-5
D gene: TRBD1
V gene: TRBV18
CDR3 length: 16
CDR3 protein: CASSHRGLVNSQPQHF
CDR3 DNA: TGTGCCAGCTCACACAGGGGGCTCGTTAATAGTCAGCCCCAGCATTTT

J gene: TRBJ1-5
D gene: .
V gene: TRBV19
CDR3 length: 13
CDR3 protein: CASSIQGSQPQHF
CDR3 DNA: TGTGCCAGTAGTATTCAGGGGAGTCAGCCCCAGCATTTT

J gene: TRBJ2-3
D gene: TRBD2
V gene: TRBV7-9
CDR3 length: 17
CDR3 protein: CASSLALGLAGTDTQYF
CDR3 DNA: TGTGCCAGCAGCTTAGCGCTTGGACTAGCGGGCACAGATACGCAGTATTTT

J gene: TRBJ2-1
D gene: TRBD2
V gene: TRBV5-1
CDR3 length: 17
CDR3 protein: CASSWTIAGGRLAEQFF
CDR3 DNA: TGCGCCAGCAGCTGGACAATAGCGGGGGGCCGGCTCGCGGAGCAGTTCTTC

J gene: TRBJ2-1
D gene: TRBD2
V gene: TRBV4-2
CDR3 length: 17
CDR3 protein: CASSLNPGAGVEDEQFF
CDR3 DNA: TGTGCCAGCAGCCTAAACCCCGGGGCGGGGGTTGAGGATGAGCAGTTCTTC

J gene: TRBJ1-1
D gene: .
V gene: TRBV9
CDR3 length: 16
CDR3 protein: CASSEGVKGQNTEAFF
CDR3 DNA: TGTGCCAGCAGCGAGGGGGTAAAGGGGCAGAACACTGAAGCTTTCTTT

J gene: TRBJ2-7
D gene: .
V gene: TRBV19
CDR3 length: 16
CDR3 protein: CASRKSERAITYEQYF
CDR3 DNA: TGTGCCAGTAGGAAATCCGAGCGGGCCATTACCTACGAGCAGTACTTC

J gene: TRBJ2-7
D gene: TRBD1
V gene: TRBV19
CDR3 length: 14
CDR3 protein: CASSMTGGSYEQYF
CDR3 DNA: TGTGCCAGTAGTATGACAGGGGGCTCCTACGAGCAGTACTTC

J gene: TRBJ1-3
D gene: .
V gene: TRBV4-1
CDR3 length: 14
CDR3 protein: CASSYLFVGNTIYF
CDR3 DNA: TGCGCCAGCAGCTATCTTTTCGTGGGAAACACCATATATTTT

J gene: TRBJ1-2
D gene: .
V gene: TRBV4-1
CDR3 length: 16
CDR3 protein: CASSQEAPAFRGGYTF
CDR3 DNA: TGCGCCAGCAGCCAAGAGGCCCCCGCGTTTCGAGGTGGCTACACCTTC

J gene: TRBJ1-6
D gene: .
V gene: TRBV10-3
CDR3 length: 15
CDR3 protein: CAISETDSGAPLLHF
CDR3 DNA: TGTGCCATCAGTGAGACCGACTCAGGGGCTCCTCTCCTCCACTTT

J gene: TRBJ1-1
D gene: .
V gene: TRBV11-3
CDR3 length: 14
CDR3 protein: CASRVFGERTEAFF
CDR3 DNA: TGTGCCAGCAGAGTTTTCGGGGAGCGCACTGAAGCTTTCTTT

J gene: TRBJ1-1
D gene: .
V gene: TRBV28
CDR3 length: 17
CDR3 protein: CASSFSYRELKVTEAFF
CDR3 DNA: TGTGCCAGCAGTTTTTCTTACCGGGAGTTAAAGGTCACTGAAGCTTTCTTT

J gene: TRBJ2-7
D gene: .
V gene: TRBV4-3
CDR3 length: 13
CDR3 protein: CASSHSDSYEQYF
CDR3 DNA: TGCGCCAGCAGCCATTCGGACAGCTACGAGCAGTACTTC

J gene: TRBJ2-7
D gene: .
V gene: TRBV27
CDR3 length: 17
CDR3 protein: CASSYSLGAKNSYEQYF
CDR3 DNA: TGTGCCAGCAGTTACTCCTTGGGGGCTAAGAACTCCTACGAGCAGTACTTC

J gene: TRBJ1-3
D gene: .
V gene: TRBV11-3
CDR3 length: 16
CDR3 protein: CASSLVSGNSGNTIYF
CDR3 DNA: TGTGCCAGCAGCTTAGTTTCGGGAAACTCTGGAAACACCATATATTTT

J gene: TRBJ1-6
D gene: .
V gene: TRBV5-6
CDR3 length: 15
CDR3 protein: CASSDRGRVQSPLHF
CDR3 DNA: TGTGCCAGCAGCGATCGGGGGAGGGTTCAATCACCCCTCCACTTT

J gene: TRBJ2-5
D gene: .
V gene: TRBV5-1
CDR3 length: 15
CDR3 protein: CASSVSGPWQETQYF
CDR3 DNA: TGCGCCAGCAGTGTTAGCGGCCCCTGGCAAGAGACCCAGTACTTC

J gene: TRBJ2-1
D gene: TRBD1
V gene: TRBV6-6
CDR3 length: 15
CDR3 protein: CASSDRDSSTYEQFF
CDR3 DNA: TGTGCCAGCAGTGACCGGGACAGCTCGACGTATGAGCAGTTCTTC

J gene: TRBJ1-1
D gene: .
V gene: TRBV10-3
CDR3 length: 15
CDR3 protein: CAISDPGRPDWRAFF
CDR3 DNA: TGTGCCATCAGTGACCCCGGACGGCCCGATTGGAGGGCTTTCTTT

J gene: TRBJ2-3
D gene: TRBD1
V gene: TRBV9
CDR3 length: 15
CDR3 protein: CASSSRQGFTDTQYF
CDR3 DNA: TGTGCCAGCAGCTCCCGACAGGGTTTCACAGATACGCAGTATTTT

J gene: TRBJ2-5
D gene: .
V gene: TRBV29-1
CDR3 length: 14
CDR3 protein: CSVVGRMYQETQYF
CDR3 DNA: TGCAGCGTTGTAGGCAGGATGTACCAAGAGACCCAGTACTTC

J gene: TRBJ2-5
D gene: TRBD1
V gene: TRBV18
CDR3 length: 15
CDR3 protein: CASSRGTGYQETQYF
CDR3 DNA: TGTGCCAGCTCACGGGGGACAGGGTACCAAGAGACCCAGTACTTC

J gene: TRBJ1-1
D gene: .
V gene: TRBV18
CDR3 length: 13
CDR3 protein: CASSQAEVTEAFF
CDR3 DNA: TGTGCCAGCTCACAGGCTGAGGTCACTGAAGCTTTCTTT